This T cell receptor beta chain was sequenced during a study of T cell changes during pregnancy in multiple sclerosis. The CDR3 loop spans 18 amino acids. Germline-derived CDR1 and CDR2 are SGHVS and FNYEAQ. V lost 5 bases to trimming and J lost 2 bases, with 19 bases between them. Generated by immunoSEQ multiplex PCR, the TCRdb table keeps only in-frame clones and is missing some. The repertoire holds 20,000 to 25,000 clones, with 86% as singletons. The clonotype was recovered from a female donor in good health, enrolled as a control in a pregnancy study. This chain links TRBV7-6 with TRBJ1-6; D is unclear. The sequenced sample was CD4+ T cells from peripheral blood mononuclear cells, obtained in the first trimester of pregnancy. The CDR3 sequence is CASSPNPVGGTYNSPLHF. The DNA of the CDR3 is TGTGCCAGCAGCCCGAACCCCGTCGGAGGGACCTATAATTCACCCCTCCACTTT.